Shown below are 20 T cell receptor beta chains from a single sample sequenced in a study of blood T cell repertoires in COVID-19. Here immunoSEQ multiplex PCR was the method, and the copy in TCRdb shows in-frame clones only, minus some. Of fewer than 250,000 clones listed, around 83% were seen once; the top ten hold around 6.8%. The sequenced sample consisted of peripheral blood. Source of these receptors: a woman between 45 and 65 years old with acute or convalescent COVID-19.

In this sample, this clone turned up once. The chain links TRBV9 to TRBJ2-1; TRBD2 aligns across 7 bases. CDR1 and CDR2 (germline): SGDLS, YYNGEE. CDR3 length: 13 residues. Trimming at V came to 7 bases and at J to 3 bases, leaving 4 bases not matched to a gene. CDR3: CASPGGRYNEQFF. CDR3 sequence (DNA): TGTGCCAGCCCGGGGGGTCGCTACAATGAGCAGTTCTTC.

This clone showed up just once. This chain links TRBV28 with TRBJ1-1; D gene unclear. In germline, CDR1 is MDHEN, CDR2 SYDVKM. The germline V and J ends were trimmed by 3 bases and 5 bases, with 13 bases remaining between them. This CDR3 has 14 residues. CDR3 nucleotide sequence: TGTGCCAGCAGTTTTGGGCAGGAATGGACTGAAGCTTTCTTT. It translates to CASSFGQEWTEAFF.

The chain recombines TRBV20-1 with TRBJ1-2; 7 nucleotides align to TRBD1. Per germline, CDR1 DFQATT and CDR2 SNEGSKA (reference sequence). The CDR3 sequence is 11 residues long. Germline trimming cut 5 bases from V and 7 bases from J; bases unmatched to any gene: 4. The CDR3 sequence is CSAYRGRGYTF. The CDR3 nucleotides read TGCAGTGCTTACAGGGGTCGTGGCTACACCTTC.

In DNA, the CDR3 is TGTGCCAGCAGCAGCGCCGGGACAGGGGGCTTTGGCTACACCTTC. Its translation: CASSSAGTGGFGYTF. The chain employs TRBV28 and TRBJ1-2, with TRBD1 matching 12 bases. Germline CDR1 is MDHEN and CDR2 is SYDVKM. V lost 6 bases, J lost 7 bases, and 9 bases stayed unmatched. This CDR3 contains 15 residues.

The rearrangement joins TRBV4-1 to TRBJ1-5; 7 bases are a match to TRBD1. The CDR3 is 16 amino acids. Germline values: CDR1 MGHRA, CDR2 YSYEKL. Unmatched junction bases numbered 9, after V lost 1 base and J lost 6 bases. This chain's CDR3 is CASSQVAGGRGQPQHF. Here the CDR3 DNA reads TGCGCCAGCAGCCAAGTTGCAGGGGGTAGGGGTCAGCCCCAGCATTTT.

The V call is TRBV10-3, the J call TRBJ2-1; 10 bases are shared with TRBD2. The ends lost 5 bases at V and 4 bases at J; junction bases unmatched: 11. Germline V gives CDR1 ENHRY, CDR2 SYGVKD. This CDR3 spans 17 amino acids. In DNA, the CDR3 is TGTGCCATCAGTACAGGCCTGGGTAGCGGGAGGTACAATGAGCAGTTCTTC. Protein product: CAISTGLGSGRYNEQFF.

The rearrangement links TRBV28 to TRBJ2-1; TRBD1 is a possible D gene (8 bases). In germline, CDR1 is MDHEN, CDR2 SYDVKM. With 4 bases removed from V and 4 bases from J, the gap between germline ends came to 20 bases. The CDR3 extends over 17 amino acids. CDR3 sequence reads: CASSSIPNRGGYNEQFF. The CDR3 bases are TGTGCCAGCAGTTCGATCCCTAACAGGGGGGGTTACAATGAGCAGTTCTTC.

The V and J genes are TRBV4-1 and TRBJ1-3; D not resolved. CDR1 is MGHRA, CDR2 YSYEKL, per germline. The CDR3 totals 12 residues. V was shortened by 2 bases and J by 7 bases, with 6 bases between the two germline ends. The DNA for the CDR3 is TGCGCCAGCAGCCAACAAAGCAACACCATATATTTT. Translated, it gives CASSQQSNTIYF.

The CDR3 reads CASSPEQVNTEAFF. CDR3 coding DNA: TGTGCCAGCTCACCGGAACAGGTCAACACTGAAGCTTTCTTT. J is TRBJ1-1 and V is TRBV18; perhaps TRBD1 as D (5 bases). The CDR3 loop spans 14 amino acids. In germline, CDR1 is KGHSH, CDR2 LQKENI. Deletions cut 3 bases from V and 2 bases from J, with 10 bases between.

The chain employs TRBV27 and TRBJ2-1, with 7 bases lining up with TRBD1. J was trimmed by 4 bases and V by 6 bases; bases with no gene match: 9. This CDR3 is 15 amino acids long. The germline CDR1 and CDR2 sequences are MNHEY and SMNVEV (reference sequence). This chain's CDR3 is CASSRQGRAYNEQFF. CDR3 nucleotides: TGTGCCAGCAGCCGACAGGGTAGAGCGTACAATGAGCAGTTCTTC.

This clone has a handful of counts. The rearrangement joins TRBV19 to TRBJ1-5; 10 bases agree with TRBD1. This CDR3 is built from 19 residues. Germline values: CDR1 LNHDA, CDR2 SQIVND (reference sequence). After removal of 2 bases from V and 0 bases from J, the junction contained 10 bases not matched to a gene. CDR3 sequence: CASSIPTGGWVGSNQPQHF. As DNA, the CDR3 is TGTGCCAGTAGTATACCGACAGGGGGCTGGGTTGGTAGCAATCAGCCCCAGCATTTT. The variable domain in full, completed from reference TRBV19 and TRBJ1-5, reads DGGITQSPKYLFRKEGQNVTLSCEQNLNHDAMYWYRQDPGQGLRLIYYSQIVNDFQKGDIAEGYSVSREKKESFPLTVTSAQKNPTAFYLCASSIPTGGWVGSNQPQHFGDGTRLSIL.

This clone showed up just a few times. V is TRBV25-1 and J is TRBJ2-1, with D perhaps TRBD2 (6 bases). V lost 8 bases to trimming and J lost 5 bases, with 7 bases between them. From germline, CDR1 is MGHDK and CDR2 SYGVNS. This CDR3 comprises 11 residues. CDR3 amino acids: CASGRNNEQFF. The CDR3 DNA reads as TGTGCCAGCGGGAGGAACAATGAGCAGTTCTTC.

The V gene is TRBV10-2, the J gene TRBJ1-2; 7 nucleotides match TRBD1. With V trimmed by 4 bases and J by 8 bases, 10 bases remained unmatched. CDR1 WSHSY and CDR2 SAAADI come from the germline V gene. This CDR3 has 14 amino acids. The CDR3: CASSVGQGVEGYTF. The CDR3 DNA is TGCGCCAGCAGTGTGGGGCAGGGGGTAGAAGGCTACACCTTC.

This clone was seen only a few times. The V call is TRBV28, the J call TRBJ1-5, with 9 nucleotides matching TRBD1. Trimming cost V 7 bases and J 4 bases; bases outside gene matches: 8. This CDR3 has 15 amino acids. Per germline, CDR1 MDHEN and CDR2 SYDVKM. DNA for the CDR3: TGTGCCAGCAAGGGACAGGGAGGGCAGAATCAGCCCCAGCATTTT. Residues: CASKGQGGQNQPQHF.

The chain couples TRBV18 to TRBJ1-1; D possibly corresponds to TRBD1 (5 bases). V lost 6 bases and J lost 1, with 21 bases in between. The germline gives CDR1 KGHSH, CDR2 LQKENI. This CDR3 has 17 amino acids. The CDR3 nucleotides read TGTGCCAGCTCTCTTGCGGCTGACGGGGGGAGGAACACTGAAGCTTTCTTT. Translating it yields CASSLAADGGRNTEAFF.

J is TRBJ2-1 and V is TRBV6-6, with D perhaps matching TRBD2 (5 bases). This CDR3 contains 14 residues. Germline CDR1 MNHNY, CDR2 SVGAGI (reference sequence). V lost 9 bases and J 5 bases, leaving 17 bases between the germline ends. CDR3 DNA sequence: TGTGCCAGTCACATCGCGGGCCTGGACAATGAGCAGTTCTTC. It codes for CASHIAGLDNEQFF.

This chain connects TRBV5-1 to TRBJ2-2; 8 bases map to TRBD1. Unmatched junction bases numbered 0, after V lost 1 base and J lost 4 bases. This CDR3 is built from 14 residues. Per germline, CDR1 SGHRS and CDR2 YFSETQ. This CDR3 is CASSLTGGTGELFF. CDR3 nucleotide sequence: TGCGCCAGCAGCTTGACAGGGGGCACCGGGGAGCTGTTTTTT.

The chain recombines TRBV20-1 with TRBJ2-7; D not certain. V dropped 6 bases and J dropped 7 bases, with 13 bases sitting between them. This CDR3 is built from 11 residues. Germline V lookup: CDR1 DFQATT, CDR2 SNEGSKA (reference sequence). CDR3 DNA sequence: TGCAGTGCCCATCTTCGGTGGGAGCAGTACTTC. Translation: CSAHLRWEQYF.

The chain has TRBV7-8 and TRBJ2-4, with a tentative D call TRBD1 (6 bases). Trimming took 4 bases from V and 8 from J, leaving 15 bases between them. Germline CDR1 and CDR2: SGHVS and FQNEAQ. This CDR3 has 14 residues. DNA of the CDR3: TGTGCCAGCAGCTCCACGAAGACAGGATACATTCAGTACTTC. Amino acid sequence: CASSSTKTGYIQYF.

The rearrangement uses TRBV21-1 and TRBJ1-5. TRBV21-1 is given as a pseudogene. CDR3 length equals 17 residues. CDR3 in amino acids: CASSKAWRVYSNQPQHF. The CDR3 DNA sequence: TGTGCCAGCAGCAAAGCATGGAGGGTGTACTCAAATCAGCCCCAGCATTTT.